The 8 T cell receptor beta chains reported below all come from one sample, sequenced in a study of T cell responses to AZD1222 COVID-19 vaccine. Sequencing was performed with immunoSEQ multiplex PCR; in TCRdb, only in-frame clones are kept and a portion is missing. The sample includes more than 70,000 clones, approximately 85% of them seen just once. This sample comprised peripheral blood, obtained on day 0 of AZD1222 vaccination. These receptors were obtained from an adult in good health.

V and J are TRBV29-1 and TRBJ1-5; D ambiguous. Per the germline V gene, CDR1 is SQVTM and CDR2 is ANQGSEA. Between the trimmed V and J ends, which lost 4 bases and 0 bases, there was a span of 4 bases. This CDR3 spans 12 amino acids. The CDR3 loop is CSVAGSNQPQHF. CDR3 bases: TGCAGCGTTGCCGGTAGCAATCAGCCCCAGCATTTT.

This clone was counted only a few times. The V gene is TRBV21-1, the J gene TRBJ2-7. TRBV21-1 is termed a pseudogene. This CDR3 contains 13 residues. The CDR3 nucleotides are TGTGCCAGCAGCAAAGAAGGTAACCACGAGCAGTACTTC. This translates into CASSKEGNHEQYF.

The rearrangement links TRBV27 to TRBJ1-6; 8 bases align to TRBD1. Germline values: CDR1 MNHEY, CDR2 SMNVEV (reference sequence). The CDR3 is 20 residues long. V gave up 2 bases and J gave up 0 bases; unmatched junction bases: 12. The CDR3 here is CASSLRQGASGASYNSPLHF. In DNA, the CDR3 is TGTGCCAGCAGTTTACGGCAGGGGGCATCCGGGGCCTCCTATAATTCACCCCTCCACTTT.

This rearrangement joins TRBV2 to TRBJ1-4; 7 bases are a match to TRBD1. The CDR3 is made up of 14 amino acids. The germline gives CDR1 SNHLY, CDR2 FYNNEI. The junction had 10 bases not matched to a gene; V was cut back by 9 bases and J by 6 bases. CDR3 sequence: CASQRGGAYEKLFF. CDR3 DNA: TGTGCCAGTCAGAGAGGGGGCGCTTATGAAAAACTGTTTTTT.

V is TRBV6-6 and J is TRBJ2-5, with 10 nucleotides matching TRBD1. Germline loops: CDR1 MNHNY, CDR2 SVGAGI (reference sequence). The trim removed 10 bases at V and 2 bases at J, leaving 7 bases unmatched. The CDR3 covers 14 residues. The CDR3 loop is CATRRQGAQETQYF. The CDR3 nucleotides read TGTGCCACCCGCCGACAGGGGGCTCAAGAGACCCAGTACTTC.

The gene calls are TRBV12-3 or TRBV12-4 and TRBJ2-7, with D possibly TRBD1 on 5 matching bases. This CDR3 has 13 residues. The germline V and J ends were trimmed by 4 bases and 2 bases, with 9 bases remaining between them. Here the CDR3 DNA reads TGTGCCAGCAGTTGGGGCAGCACCTACGAGCAGTACTTC. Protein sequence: CASSWGSTYEQYF.

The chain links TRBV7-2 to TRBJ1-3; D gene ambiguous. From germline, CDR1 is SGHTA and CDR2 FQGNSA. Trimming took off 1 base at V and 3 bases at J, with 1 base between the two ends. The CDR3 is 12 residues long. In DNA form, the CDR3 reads TGTGCCAGCAGCTTAGTTGGAAACACCATATATTTT. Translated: CASSLVGNTIYF.

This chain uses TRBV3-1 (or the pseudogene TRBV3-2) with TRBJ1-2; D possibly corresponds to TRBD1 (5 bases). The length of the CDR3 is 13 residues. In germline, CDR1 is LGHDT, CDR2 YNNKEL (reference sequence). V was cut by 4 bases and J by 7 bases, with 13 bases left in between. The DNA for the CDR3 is TGTGCCAGCAGCCCCCGGGGACGCGGTGGCTACACCTTC. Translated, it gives CASSPRGRGGYTF.